The clone carrying this TCR beta chain turned up a few times. The entry originates in a study of vaccination and CD4 T cells after COVID-19. Study as a whole: Following dose two, a median about 70 days (range 14 to 241) passed before post-vaccine samples were taken.

A single record per CDR3 protein comes from TCRdb applying MiXCR to the PCR reads. This sample has approximately 17,000 distinct CDR3 sequences, with around 63% found just once. Looked up from germline, CDR1 is SGHAT and CDR2 is FQNNGV. The J segment lost 4 bases and the V segment lost 0 bases, leaving 18 bases of the junction unmatched. The CDR3 covers 21 residues. The chain is built from TRBV11-2 and TRBJ2-7, with 13 positions matching TRBD2. The sample in question was CD4+ T cells from blood, obtained after SARS-CoV-2 vaccination. This clonotype was sampled from a human donor who had recovered from COVID-19. CDR3 nucleotide sequence: TGTGCCAGCAGCTTAGATATTTGGGGTCTACTAGCGGGAGGGCCCTCGTACGAGCAGTACTTC. It codes for CASSLDIWGLLAGGPSYEQYF.